Listed here is a single TCR beta chain. Its antigen is unidentified. Hyperthyroidism in the patients, aged 18 to 65, was newly diagnosed and under 2 months in duration. This record comes from a study of T cells in Graves' hyperthyroidism and ophthalmopathy. Study-wide results and limits: Through a model of 13 V-J features, ophthalmopathy was separated from stable hyperthyroidism. A median 6.5 months before onset, the model predicted ophthalmopathy. Blood shared most expanded thyroid clonotypes above 0.001.

The CDR3 regions of TCR beta were amplified from RNA transcripts. During a first-round RT-PCR of the TCR CDR3, the HTBI primer set was used. MiXCR was run by TCRdb on the multiplex PCR reads, yielding one entry per CDR3 protein. The top ten hold roughly 52% of the sample, which has 300,000 to 400,000 distinct CDR3 sequences, 21% seen once. With 4 bases clipped from V and 5 bases from J, the junction kept 7 bases outside the gene matches. The germline V gene has CDR1 SGHRS and CDR2 YFSETQ. The length of the CDR3 is 15 residues. What was sequenced was blood. The sequence was collected from a woman aged 50 to 60 with Graves' hyperthyroidism. The V and J genes are TRBV5-1 and TRBJ1-4; 8 bases match TRBD1. The DNA of the CDR3 is TGCGCCAGCAGCACGGGGACAGGAGGGAATGAAAAACTGTTTTTT. It translates to CASSTGTGGNEKLFF.